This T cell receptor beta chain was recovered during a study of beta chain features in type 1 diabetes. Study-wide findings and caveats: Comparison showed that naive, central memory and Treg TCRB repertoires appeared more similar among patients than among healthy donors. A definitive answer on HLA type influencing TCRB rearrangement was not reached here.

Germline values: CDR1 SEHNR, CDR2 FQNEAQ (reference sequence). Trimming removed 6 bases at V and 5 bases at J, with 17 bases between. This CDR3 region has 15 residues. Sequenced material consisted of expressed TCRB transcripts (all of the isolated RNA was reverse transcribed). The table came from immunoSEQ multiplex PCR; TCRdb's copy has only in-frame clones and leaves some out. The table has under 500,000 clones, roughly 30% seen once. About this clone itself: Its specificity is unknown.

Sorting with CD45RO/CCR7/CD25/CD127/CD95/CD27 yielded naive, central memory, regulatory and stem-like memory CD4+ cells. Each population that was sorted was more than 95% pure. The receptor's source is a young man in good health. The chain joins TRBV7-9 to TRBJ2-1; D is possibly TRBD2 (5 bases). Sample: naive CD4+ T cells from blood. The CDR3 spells CASRRASGGDNEQFF. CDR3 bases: TGTGCCAGCAGGCGAGCGAGCGGTGGAGACAATGAGCAGTTCTTC.